These 12 T cell receptor beta chains were sequenced from one sample in a study of yellow fever vaccine responses in identical twins. A single record per CDR3 protein comes from TCRdb applying MiXCR to the RT-PCR reads. The sample holds about 3,400 distinct CDR3 sequences, approximately 80% seen once. This specimen was T cells from blood (PBMCs), unsorted or a sorted subset (not recorded which), taken before or after yellow fever vaccination (not recorded which). The receptors derive from a young woman who received the yellow fever vaccine.

This clonotype was found a few times. The chain employs TRBV5-5 and TRBJ2-7; D not certain. This CDR3 spans 16 amino acids. The germline V gene encodes CDR1 SGHKS and CDR2 YYEKEE (reference sequence). The germline V and J ends were trimmed by 4 bases and 0 bases, with 17 bases remaining between them. The CDR3 bases are TGTGCCAGCAGCCAACTAATGGGTCAGAGCTCCTACGAGCAGTACTTC. It yields the protein CASSQLMGQSSYEQYF. Filled out from reference TRBV5-5 and TRBJ2-7, the complete variable domain reads DAGVTQSPTHLIKTRGQQVTLRCSPISGHKSVSWYQQVLGQGPQFIFQYYEKEERGRGNFPDRFSARQFPNYSSELNVNALLLGDSALYLCASSQLMGQSSYEQYFGPGTRLTVT.

In its sample, this clonotype is large. The chain joins TRBV10-3 to TRBJ1-2; no definite D call. Between the trimmed V and J ends, which lost 2 bases and 7 bases, there was a span of 8 bases. The CDR3 has 12 residues. Germline V lookup: CDR1 ENHRY, CDR2 SYGVKD. The CDR3 DNA is TGTGCCATCAGTGAGGACGCCGGTGGCTACACCTTC. It yields the protein CAISEDAGGYTF.

This clonotype was detected only a few times. V usage is TRBV4-1 and J usage is TRBJ1-1, with no clear D. The CDR3 covers 13 residues. Per the germline V gene, CDR1 is MGHRA and CDR2 is YSYEKL. With 2 bases removed from V and 1 base from J, the gap between germline ends came to 5 bases. CDR3 nucleotides: TGCGCCAGCAGCCAATACAGGAACACTGAAGCTTTCTTT. This translates into CASSQYRNTEAFF.

The V call is TRBV29-1, the J call TRBJ2-1, with 10 bases identical to TRBD2. V shed 0 bases, J shed 9 bases, and the junction held 8 bases outside the gene matches. The germline V gene has CDR1 SQVTM and CDR2 ANQGSEA. The CDR3 has 15 amino acids. The CDR3 bases are TGCAGCGTTGAAGAAAGCGGGAGGGCCAGAGCTGAGCAGTTCTTC. Translation gives CSVEESGRARAEQFF.

The gene calls are TRBV12-3 or TRBV12-4 and TRBJ1-2; no definite D call. This CDR3 spans 16 amino acids. V lost 3 bases and J 6 bases, leaving 20 bases between the germline ends. The CDR3 loop reads CASSLFLEVEENGYTF. The CDR3 DNA reads TGTGCCAGCAGTTTGTTTCTAGAGGTCGAGGAAAATGGCTACACCTTC.

This chain links TRBV15 with TRBJ2-1; D is ambiguous. The CDR3 consists of 13 residues. Germline V gives CDR1 LNHNV, CDR2 YYDKDF (reference sequence). The V and J ends lost 0 bases and 3 bases respectively, with 3 bases between them. CDR3 region: CATSRDSYNEQFF. DNA for the CDR3: TGTGCCACCAGCAGAGACAGCTACAATGAGCAGTTCTTC.

The chain couples TRBV29-1 to TRBJ2-7; D uncertain. The CDR3 extends over 12 amino acids. The V gene's germline CDR1 is SQVTM and CDR2 ANQGSEA. The ends were cut back, 3 bases at V and 2 bases at J, with 8 bases in the middle. The DNA for the CDR3 is TGCAGCGTTGATGTGGGAACCTACGAGCAGTACTTC. Protein product: CSVDVGTYEQYF.

V gene TRBV29-1 combines with J gene TRBJ2-3; D gene unclear. In germline, CDR1 is SQVTM, CDR2 ANQGSEA. V shed 0 bases and J shed 6 bases, with 10 bases lying between them. This CDR3 region has 13 residues. CDR3 bases: TGCAGCGTTGAAGACTCATTAGGGGATACGCAGTATTTT. Residues: CSVEDSLGDTQYF.

V and J are TRBV29-1 and TRBJ2-1; D perhaps matches TRBD1 (6 bases). Germline loops: CDR1 SQVTM, CDR2 ANQGSEA. The CDR3 covers 17 residues. V lost 0 bases to trimming and J lost 2 bases, with 17 bases between them. The CDR3 nucleotides read TGCAGCGTTGAAGACTATAAAGGGGGAAGGACCTACAATGAGCAGTTCTTC. Protein product: CSVEDYKGGRTYNEQFF.

CDR3 in DNA: TGTGCCAGCAGCTTGGGGGGCCTTCCCCACAATGAGCAGTTCTTC. Its translation: CASSLGGLPHNEQFF. The chain links TRBV11-3 to TRBJ2-1, with D perhaps being TRBD1 or TRBD2 (6 bases each). Germline-derived CDR1 and CDR2 are SGHNT and YENEEA. This CDR3 has 15 residues. V was pared by 3 bases and J by 5 bases, with 14 bases between.

The chain couples TRBV7-3 to TRBJ2-1; D may match TRBD1 or TRBD2 (5 bases each). Germline-derived CDR1 and CDR2 are SGHTA and FQGTGA. The CDR3 runs to 13 residues. V gave up 2 bases and J gave up 9 bases, with 11 bases separating them. The chain's CDR3 is CASSLFRDAEQFF. CDR3 bases: TGTGCCAGCAGCTTATTTCGGGACGCTGAGCAGTTCTTC.

The chain employs TRBV7-9 and TRBJ2-3; 7 nucleotides match TRBD2. CDR3 length: 14 residues. The V segment lost 1 base and the J segment 4 bases; nucleotides outside the gene matches: 2. Germline assignment: CDR1 SEHNR and CDR2 FQNEAQ (reference sequence). Here the CDR3 reads CASSLGTRPDTQYF. CDR3 DNA: TGTGCCAGCAGCTTAGGGACTAGACCAGATACGCAGTATTTT.